The 18 T cell receptor beta chains below were found in one sample sequenced in a study of early T cells in non-severe SARS-CoV-2 infection. One entry per CDR3 protein results from TCRdb running MiXCR on the 5' RACE reads. The sample has 20,000 to 25,000 distinct CDR3 sequences, under 6% seen once. Sequencing was done on a sample of whole blood. These receptors were taken from an adult who was a healthcare worker with PCR-confirmed SARS-CoV-2 infection or an uninfected control (not recorded which).

This clonotype came up many times. The rearrangement joins TRBV29-1 to TRBJ1-1, with D possibly matching TRBD1 (6 bases). CDR3 length: 13 residues. The germline gives CDR1 SQVTM, CDR2 ANQGSEA. V lost 7 bases, J lost 4 bases, and 16 bases lay in between. The DNA for the CDR3 is TGCAGCGGATACAGGGATTTGGGCACTGAAGCTTTCTTT. Amino acids: CSGYRDLGTEAFF.

This clonotype has a count of ten or more. The chain uses TRBV20-1 and TRBJ2-7; 9 nucleotides agree with TRBD1. Losses at the gene ends were 8 bases for V and 6 bases for J; bases not matched to a gene: 8. The CDR3 length is 12 residues. The germline CDR1 and CDR2 sequences are DFQATT and SNEGSKA (reference sequence). The CDR3 is CSSGQGDREQYF. The CDR3 DNA follows: TGCAGTTCGGGACAGGGAGACCGCGAGCAGTACTTC.

This clonotype came up many times. This chain joins TRBV19 and TRBJ2-1; tentatively, D is TRBD1 (5 bases). Germline assignment: CDR1 LNHDA and CDR2 SQIVND (reference sequence). The ends were cut back, 6 bases at V and 4 bases at J, with 10 bases in the middle. The CDR3 is 13 amino acids. CDR3 nucleotides: TGTGCCAGTAGGATGACAGTGTACAATGAGCAGTTCTTC. It specifies CASRMTVYNEQFF.

This clonotype rates as medium-sized (0.01 to 0.1%). The V and J genes are TRBV27 and TRBJ1-5; D gene ambiguous. CDR1 and CDR2 (germline): MNHEY, SMNVEV (reference sequence). This CDR3 comprises 14 residues. The V and J ends lost 10 bases and 2 bases respectively, with 15 bases between them. Written as DNA, the CDR3 is TGTGCCATCGTCCGGGCTTGGGGCAATCAGCCCCAGCATTTT. It specifies CAIVRAWGNQPQHF.

This clonotype is judged medium-sized. This chain links TRBV6-1 with TRBJ2-7; D call uncertain. The germline V gene encodes CDR1 MNHNS and CDR2 SASEGT. V gave up 6 bases and J gave up 1 base, with 13 bases separating them. The length of the CDR3 is 14 residues. The CDR3 loop is CASSLQLPSYEQYF. CDR3 coding DNA: TGTGCCAGCAGCCTACAGCTCCCATCCTACGAGCAGTACTTC.

This clonotype was seen many times. The J gene is TRBJ2-3, the V gene TRBV29-1; D call uncertain. V was trimmed by 3 bases and J by 7 bases, leaving 17 bases between them. From germline, CDR1 is SQVTM and CDR2 ANQGSEA. CDR3 length: 14 amino acids. The chain's CDR3 is CSVEGIWHSNTQYF. The CDR3 nucleotides are TGCAGCGTTGAGGGCATTTGGCATTCAAATACGCAGTATTTT.

This clonotype was counted ten times or more. The chain employs TRBV21-1 and TRBJ2-1; the table's D call TRBD2 went unverified against the DNA. TRBV21-1 has pseudogene status. CDR3 size: 13 residues. CDR3 sequence reads: CASSTLLADEQFF. In nucleotides, the CDR3 is TGTGCCAGCAGCACTCTACTAGCGGATGAGCAGTTCTTC.

This clonotype was observed many times. The rearrangement uses TRBV29-1 and TRBJ2-3; a weak D match, TRBD1 (6 bases). Germline values: CDR1 SQVTM, CDR2 ANQGSEA. The CDR3 extends over 13 amino acids. V lost 4 bases and J lost 6, with 14 bases in between. Here the CDR3 reads CSVGPGVIDTQYF. CDR3 coding DNA: TGCAGCGTTGGACCAGGGGTGATCGATACGCAGTATTTT.

The sample holds a few counts of this clonotype. The CDR3 here is CSAVTWGEATNTEAFF. CDR3 bases: TGCAGTGCTGTCACCTGGGGGGAGGCGACGAACACTGAAGCTTTCTTT. This chain connects TRBV20-1 to TRBJ1-1; the D gene is possibly TRBD1 (5 bases). The CDR3 is 16 amino acids. Germline-derived CDR1 and CDR2 are DFQATT and SNEGSKA (reference sequence). Trimming left V 5 bases short and J 1 base short, with 20 bases between.

This clonotype came up many times. The rearrangement uses TRBV6-2 or TRBV6-3 and TRBJ2-7, with 9 bases aligning to TRBD1. V was pared by 4 bases and J by 4 bases, with 2 bases of the junction left unmatched. The CDR3 covers 13 residues. Germline V CDR1 and CDR2: MNHEY, SVGEGT. The CDR3 here is CASSWTGVYEQYF. The CDR3 bases are TGTGCCAGCAGTTGGACAGGGGTGTACGAGCAGTACTTC.

This clonotype has a handful of counts. This sequence joins TRBV7-9 and TRBJ2-3; D is ambiguous. The V end was cut by 5 bases, the J end by 3 bases, with 12 bases between. The length of the CDR3 is 14 residues. Germline V gene lookup returns CDR1 SEHNR and CDR2 FQNEAQ (reference sequence). In DNA, the CDR3 is TGTGCCAGCAGCAACCTCCTGGTGACAGATACGCAGTATTTT. This sequence encodes CASSNLLVTDTQYF. Full variable domain (missing parts from reference TRBV7-9 and TRBJ2-3): DTGVSQNPRHKITKRGQNVTFRCDPISEHNRLYWYRQTLGQGPEFLTYFQNEAQLEKSRLLSDRFSAERPKGSFSTLEIQRTEQGDSAMYLCASSNLLVTDTQYFGPGTRLTVL.

Judged by abundance, this clonotype is large. The chain joins TRBV28 to TRBJ2-7, with D perhaps TRBD1 or TRBD2 (6 bases each). Trimming removed 5 bases at V and 12 bases at J, with 20 bases between. CDR3 length: 13 residues. CDR1 MDHEN and CDR2 SYDVKM come from the germline V gene. CDR3: CASSPRGTFSLYF. CDR3 DNA sequence: TGTGCCAGCAGTCCCCGGGGGACATTTTCTTTGTACTTC.

This clonotype has at least ten counts. The gene calls are TRBV7-9 and TRBJ2-3; possibly TRBD1 for D (5 bases). With 2 bases removed from V and 1 base from J, the gap between germline ends came to 10 bases. CDR1 is SEHNR, CDR2 FQNEAQ, per germline (reference sequence). The CDR3 is 15 amino acids. The CDR3, as DNA: TGTGCCAGCAGCTTATCTTCAGGGCGCACAGATACGCAGTATTTT. Translating it yields CASSLSSGRTDTQYF.

This clonotype has more than one count but fewer than ten. The chain employs TRBV6-5 and TRBJ2-3; D is unresolved. Germline values: CDR1 MNHEY, CDR2 SVGAGI. Trimming took 4 bases from V and 1 from J, leaving 12 bases between them. There are 15 residues in the CDR3. CDR3 protein: CASSFYRPGTDTQYF. CDR3 sequence (DNA): TGTGCCAGCAGTTTTTACCGCCCGGGCACAGATACGCAGTATTTT.

The chain joins TRBV4-3 to TRBJ1-6; 8 nucleotides line up with TRBD1. From germline, CDR1 is LGHNA and CDR2 YSLEER. With V trimmed by 4 bases and J by 8 bases, 7 bases remained unmatched. The length of the CDR3 is 15 residues. CDR3 coding DNA: TGCGCCAGCAGCCTAGGTGGACAGGGAGATTCACCCCTCCACTTT. Residues: CASSLGGQGDSPLHF.

This chain uses TRBV24-1 with TRBJ2-1, with a weak D call TRBD2 (5 bases). The V end was cut by 1 base, the J end by 7 bases, with 16 bases between. The CDR3 totals 16 residues. Germline lookup yields CDR1 KGHDR and CDR2 SFDVKD. The CDR3 region is CATSDFTLAPGNEQFF. The CDR3, as DNA: TGTGCCACCAGTGATTTCACCCTCGCCCCGGGGAATGAGCAGTTCTTC.

Ten or more counts support this clonotype. The V call is TRBV20-1, the J call TRBJ2-1; 9 bases agree with TRBD2. The junction had 6 bases not matched to a gene; V was cut back by 6 bases and J by 0 bases. Germline V CDR1 and CDR2: DFQATT, SNEGSKA (reference sequence). The CDR3 totals 15 residues. The CDR3 here is CSAISGGSSYNEQFF. The CDR3 DNA is TGCAGTGCCATAAGCGGGGGGAGCTCCTACAATGAGCAGTTCTTC.

The CDR3 DNA reads as TGTGCCTGGGGGCGGGATAGCGGGGTTACCTACAATGAGCAGTTCTTC. This translates into CAWGRDSGVTYNEQFF. The chain is built from TRBV30 and TRBJ2-1, with 8 nucleotides matching TRBD2. V lost 5 bases to trimming and J lost 2 bases; unmatched junction nucleotides: 11. This CDR3 is 16 amino acids long. CDR1 is GTSNPN, CDR2 SVGIG, per germline (reference sequence).